Following are 32 T cell receptor beta chains from one sample sequenced in a study of CD8+ T cells in alopecia areata. Extraction and reverse transcription of RNA yielded cDNA as the sequencing template. Measured with immunoSEQ multiplex PCR; TCRdb has only the in-frame clones, and not every one. Altogether around 86,000 clones are present, 70% to 80% being singletons, with the ten largest covering 17%. The treatment is: oral pan-JAK inhibitor, 5-10 mg twice daily. Source: CD8+ T cells sorted from blood, taken at approximately week 42, from a patient treated with tofacitinib. The receptors were sampled from a human donor with alopecia areata.

This chain connects TRBV7-2 to TRBJ2-1, with D possibly being TRBD1 (6 bases). The CDR3 loop spans 17 amino acids. The ends were cut back, 1 base at V and 4 bases at J, with 17 bases in the middle. The germline V gene encodes CDR1 SGHTA and CDR2 FQGNSA. The CDR3 is CASSLDPQGILYNEQFF. The CDR3 nucleotides are TGTGCCAGCAGCTTAGATCCTCAGGGGATCTTATACAATGAGCAGTTCTTC. The full variable domain, rest sourced from reference TRBV7-2 and TRBJ2-1, is GAGVSQSPSNKVTEKGKDVELRCDPISGHTALYWYRQSLGQGLEFLIYFQGNSAPDKSGLPSDRFSAERTGGSVSTLTIQRTQQEDSAVYLCASSLDPQGILYNEQFFGPGTRLTVL.

The DNA of the CDR3 is TGTGCCAGCTCCCGGGCAGGGGACCTTACCTACGAGCAGTACTTC. Translation gives CASSRAGDLTYEQYF. V and J are TRBV7-6 and TRBJ2-7; D perhaps matches TRBD1 (6 bases). The CDR3 totals 15 residues. Germline CDR1 and CDR2: SGHVS and FNYEAQ. V shed 8 bases and J shed 2 bases, with 19 bases lying between them.

The chain links TRBV4-3 to TRBJ1-5, with a tentative D call TRBD1 (6 bases). The germline V and J ends were trimmed by 0 bases and 2 bases, with 14 bases remaining between them. The CDR3 loop spans 17 amino acids. Germline CDR1 is LGHNA and CDR2 is YSLEER. The CDR3 spells CASSQDAGRGGNQPQHF. In DNA form, the CDR3 reads TGCGCCAGCAGCCAAGATGCGGGCAGGGGTGGCAATCAGCCCCAGCATTTT.

The chain uses TRBV7-6 and TRBJ2-7; unclear D gene. This CDR3 comprises 13 residues. Germline V gives CDR1 SGHVS, CDR2 FNYEAQ. V was pared by 1 base and J by 7 bases, with 11 bases between. The CDR3: CASSLGDGREQYF. Here the CDR3 DNA reads TGTGCCAGCAGCTTAGGAGACGGCCGGGAGCAGTACTTC.

The chain combines TRBV7-8 with TRBJ1-2; D possibly corresponds to TRBD1 (6 bases). The length of the CDR3 is 13 residues. V lost 5 bases and J lost 8, with 15 bases in between. Germline CDR1 and CDR2: SGHVS and FQNEAQ. The CDR3 DNA follows: TGTGCCAGCAGCGAGGGACACGCTGAAGGCTACACCTTC. This gives the protein CASSEGHAEGYTF.

The DNA of the CDR3 is TGTGCCAGTAGTATTTCACAGAGCGTCAACAATGAGCAGTTCTTC. Translation: CASSISQSVNNEQFF. This chain links TRBV19 with TRBJ2-1; D gene ambiguous. The CDR3 has 15 residues. The germline CDR1 and CDR2 sequences are LNHDA and SQIVND (reference sequence). The V end was cut by 3 bases, the J end by 5 bases, with 14 bases between.

V and J are TRBV29-1 and TRBJ1-2; possible D gene TRBD1, 5 bases. CDR1 is SQVTM, CDR2 ANQGSEA, per germline. This CDR3 contains 13 residues. Trimming pared 8 bases from V and 4 bases from J, leaving 17 bases between. The CDR3 reads CSTNPDKSYGYTF. CDR3 sequence (DNA): TGCAGCACGAACCCGGACAAATCCTATGGCTACACCTTC.

This clone was found a few times. The chain combines TRBV12-5 with TRBJ2-1; 9 bases fit TRBD1. Germline-derived CDR1 and CDR2 are LGHNT and FRNRAP. The CDR3 contains 14 residues. The V segment lost 10 bases and the J segment 4 bases; nucleotides outside the gene matches: 8. The CDR3 loop reads CATFMGTGYNEQFF. The CDR3, as DNA: TGTGCTACCTTCATGGGGACAGGGTACAATGAGCAGTTCTTC.

V and J are TRBV7-2 and TRBJ2-1; the D gene is possibly TRBD2 (6 bases). Germline V gives CDR1 SGHTA, CDR2 FQGNSA. The CDR3 loop spans 15 amino acids. Trimming left V 1 base short and J 1 base short, with 8 bases between. The CDR3 sequence: CASSLGAGSYNEQFF. The DNA of the CDR3 is TGTGCCAGCAGCTTAGGGGCGGGGTCCTACAATGAGCAGTTCTTC.

The chain joins TRBV29-1 to TRBJ2-7, with 8 bases aligning to TRBD1. This CDR3 region has 19 residues. In germline, CDR1 is SQVTM, CDR2 ANQGSEA. The V gene end was trimmed by 0 bases and the J gene end by 0 bases; junction bases not matched to a gene: 16. CDR3 in DNA: TGCAGCGTTGAAGATGTCGGCAGGGGGCCCGAAAGCGGCTCCTACGAGCAGTACTTC. This codes for CSVEDVGRGPESGSYEQYF.

This clone counts as medium-sized. The genes are TRBV11-2 and TRBJ2-1; possible D gene TRBD2, 5 bases. The germline V gene has CDR1 SGHAT and CDR2 FQNNGV. Trimming removed 2 bases from V and 6 bases from J, with 11 bases in between. The CDR3 sequence is 14 residues long. CDR3 sequence (DNA): TGTGCCAGCAGCTTAACTCCGACTATCAATGAGCAGTTCTTC. Translated, it gives CASSLTPTINEQFF.

The V and J genes are TRBV30 and TRBJ1-1; a weak D match, TRBD1 (5 bases). The germline V gene has CDR1 GTSNPN and CDR2 SVGIG (reference sequence). V was clipped by 7 bases and J by 0 bases, with 9 bases between them. CDR3 length: 12 amino acids. The DNA of the CDR3 is TGTGCCTCGACAGATTTGAACACTGAAGCTTTCTTT. It yields the protein CASTDLNTEAFF.

The chain joins TRBV10-1 to TRBJ2-1; no definite D call. The CDR3 has 13 residues. Trimming stripped 4 bases from V and 9 bases from J, with 13 bases between. Germline CDR1 is WNHNN and CDR2 is SYGVQD (reference sequence). CDR3 residues: CASSAGPLVEQFF. The CDR3 nucleotides are TGCGCCAGCAGTGCCGGACCCCTCGTTGAGCAGTTCTTC.

CDR3 in amino acids: CASSLYRDRINRNTGELFF. DNA for the CDR3: TGTGCCAGCAGTTTGTACCGGGACAGGATAAATAGGAACACCGGGGAGCTGTTTTTT. The chain recombines TRBV27 with TRBJ2-2; 8 bases are a match to TRBD1. Trimming cost V 3 bases and J 1 base; bases outside gene matches: 13. The CDR3 is 19 amino acids. Germline loops: CDR1 MNHEY, CDR2 SMNVEV (reference sequence).

The genes are TRBV4-3 and TRBJ2-7; 13 positions agree with TRBD2. This CDR3 is built from 14 residues. Trimming took 4 bases from V and 6 from J; bases not matched to a gene: 3. CDR1 and CDR2 (germline): LGHNA, YSLEER. CDR3 DNA sequence: TGCGCCAGCAGCCCTGGGACTAGCGGGGCCGAGCAGTACTTC. Amino acid sequence: CASSPGTSGAEQYF.

The chain joins TRBV11-2 to TRBJ2-1; D is unresolved. The CDR3 length is 13 residues. Per the germline V gene, CDR1 is SGHAT and CDR2 is FQNNGV. Trimming shortened V by 1 base and J by 5 bases, and 6 bases separated the two germline ends. CDR3 protein: CASSLVPDNEQFF. CDR3 nucleotide sequence: TGTGCCAGCAGCTTAGTCCCGGACAATGAGCAGTTCTTC.

The V call is TRBV29-1, the J call TRBJ1-4; 7 bases fit TRBD1. CDR1 and CDR2 (germline): SQVTM, ANQGSEA. CDR3 length: 13 residues. The CDR3 reads CGTATGANEKLFF. CDR3 bases: TGCGGAACCGCAACAGGGGCTAATGAAAAACTGTTTTTT.

The chain has TRBV13 and TRBJ2-1; 9 bases align to TRBD2. Germline CDR1 and CDR2: PRHDT and FYEKMQ (reference sequence). The CDR3 loop spans 15 amino acids. V was pared by 7 bases and J by 8 bases, with 12 bases of the junction left unmatched. Here the CDR3 DNA reads TGTGCCAGCATCCTTGCTAGCGGGGTTCTGGATGAGCAGTTCTTC. Encoded protein: CASILASGVLDEQFF.

The chain carries TRBV11-2 and TRBJ2-3; D is unclear. V lost 1 base and J lost 4, with 9 bases in between. Germline CDR1 reads SGHAT; CDR2 reads FQNNGV. The CDR3 runs to 14 residues. DNA for the CDR3: TGTGCCAGCAGCTTAGGAGCCGGGCCAGATACGCAGTATTTT. Translating it yields CASSLGAGPDTQYF.

This clone was observed a handful of times. CDR3 in DNA: TGTGCCAGCAGCCTAGGCGACGGGACAGGGAAGTTCAGCGGCCATCCCCGCTATGGCTACACCTTC. Translation gives CASSLGDGTGKFSGHPRYGYTF. The gene calls are TRBV9 and TRBJ1-2, with 9 bases lining up with TRBD1. Losses at the gene ends were 4 bases for V and 4 bases for J; bases not matched to a gene: 29. This CDR3 is built from 22 residues. The germline V gene encodes CDR1 SGDLS and CDR2 YYNGEE.

The genes are TRBV4-3 and TRBJ2-2; no definite D call. The V gene's germline CDR1 is LGHNA and CDR2 YSLEER. Trimming took 0 bases from V and 1 from J, leaving 3 bases between them. The CDR3 contains 14 residues. The CDR3 DNA reads as TGCGCCAGCAGCCAAGACGGGAACACCGGGGAGCTGTTTTTT. Its protein is CASSQDGNTGELFF.

This clone was detected only a few times. This chain joins TRBV29-1 and TRBJ1-2; D possibly corresponds to TRBD1 (5 bases). This CDR3 has 13 amino acids. Germline CDR1 is SQVTM and CDR2 is ANQGSEA. The germline V and J ends were trimmed by 6 bases and 0 bases, with 11 bases remaining between them. CDR3 DNA: TGCAGCGTGGGGGAATCGACTAACTATGGCTACACCTTC. It specifies CSVGESTNYGYTF. The entire variable domain, with the rest obtained from reference TRBV29-1 and TRBJ1-2, is as follows: SAVISQKPSRDICQRGTSLTIQCQVDSQVTMMFWYRQQPGQSLTLIATANQGSEATYESGFVIDKFPISRPNLTFSTLTVSNMSPEDSSIYLCSVGESTNYGYTFGSGTRLTVV.

The rearrangement links TRBV2 to TRBJ1-2, with a weak D call TRBD1 (6 bases). The ends were cut back, 8 bases at V and 4 bases at J, with 17 bases in the middle. Germline V gives CDR1 SNHLY, CDR2 FYNNEI. The CDR3 spans 14 residues. The CDR3 protein is CASLGGQGVYGYTF. The CDR3 DNA reads as TGTGCCAGCTTGGGGGGGCAGGGAGTCTATGGCTACACCTTC.

The DNA for the CDR3 is TGTGCCAGCAGCTTAAATGAGCAGTTCTTC. Protein: CASSLNEQFF. The chain uses TRBV11-2 and TRBJ2-1; D is ambiguous. V gave up 2 bases and J gave up 7 bases, with 0 bases separating them. The CDR3 is 10 residues long. The V gene's germline CDR1 is SGHAT and CDR2 FQNNGV. Looking up the rest from reference TRBV11-2 and TRBJ2-1 gives the full variable domain: EAGVAQSPRYKIIEKRQSVAFWCNPISGHATLYWYQQILGQGPKLLIQFQNNGVVDDSQLPKDRFSAERLKGVDSTLKIQPAKLEDSAVYLCASSLNEQFFGPGTRLTVL.

The V gene is TRBV27, the J gene TRBJ2-3; 10 nucleotides agree with TRBD2. Trimming at V came to 1 base and at J to 6 bases, leaving 10 bases not matched to a gene. CDR1 and CDR2 (germline): MNHEY, SMNVEV (reference sequence). The CDR3 covers 17 residues. CDR3 sequence reads: CASSLYPSGGALDTQYF. CDR3 nucleotides: TGTGCCAGCAGTTTATATCCTAGCGGGGGCGCGTTGGATACGCAGTATTTT.

The rearrangement uses TRBV10-1 and TRBJ2-2, with TRBD1 matching over 7 bases. The germline gives CDR1 WNHNN, CDR2 SYGVQD (reference sequence). The CDR3 covers 14 residues. V lost 3 bases and J lost 4; bases outside the gene matches: 2. The DNA of the CDR3 is TGCGCCAGCAGTGATACAGGGGCCACCGGGGAGCTGTTTTTT. Protein: CASSDTGATGELFF.

This clone was seen more than once but under ten times. V gene TRBV27 combines with J gene TRBJ1-1; D might be TRBD1 (5 bases). This CDR3 has 13 residues. Trimming took 4 bases from V and 6 from J, leaving 12 bases between them. Germline-derived CDR1 and CDR2 are MNHEY and SMNVEV (reference sequence). The chain's CDR3 is CASSYQRGAEAFF. Written as DNA, the CDR3 is TGTGCCAGCAGTTATCAGCGGGGCGCTGAAGCTTTCTTT.

The chain couples TRBV5-4 to TRBJ2-7; TRBD1 aligns across 7 bases. The CDR3 spans 14 residues. CDR1 is SGHNT and CDR2 is YYREEE in the germline V gene (reference sequence). V shed 0 bases, J shed 2 bases, and the junction held 2 bases outside the gene matches. As DNA, the CDR3 is TGTGCCAGCAGCTTGGGGGACAGTACCTACGAGCAGTACTTC. This translates into CASSLGDSTYEQYF.

The genes are TRBV19 and TRBJ2-1; TRBD1 or TRBD2 may be the D gene (5 bases each). Germline V CDR1 and CDR2: LNHDA, SQIVND (reference sequence). Trimming shortened V by 6 bases and J by 7 bases, and 22 bases separated the two germline ends. The CDR3 spans 16 residues. The CDR3 DNA follows: TGTGCCAGTAGCAAATCCGGGACCAGCCACTGGAATGAGCAGTTCTTC. Residues: CASSKSGTSHWNEQFF.

This chain uses TRBV7-2 with TRBJ2-1; 10 nucleotides line up with TRBD2. CDR1 SGHTA and CDR2 FQGNSA come from the germline V gene. This CDR3 is 15 amino acids long. V lost 5 bases, J lost 6 bases, and 7 bases stayed unmatched. This chain's CDR3 is CASSQSGGGRNEQFF. As DNA, the CDR3 is TGTGCCAGCAGCCAGAGCGGGGGGGGTCGCAATGAGCAGTTCTTC.

The chain has TRBV29-1 and TRBJ1-1; 9 bases agree with TRBD1. CDR3 length: 13 residues. V shed 4 bases, J shed 6 bases, and the junction held 6 bases outside the gene matches. Germline loops: CDR1 SQVTM, CDR2 ANQGSEA. CDR3 sequence (DNA): TGCAGCGTTGCGGGGACAGGGACACCTGAAGCTTTCTTT. Translating it yields CSVAGTGTPEAFF.

V and J are TRBV4-3 and TRBJ2-1; the D is unclear. CDR3 length: 16 amino acids. Trimming cost V 0 bases and J 0 bases, with 9 bases left between them. Germline V gene sequence: CDR1 LGHNA, CDR2 YSLEER. CDR3 bases: TGCGCCAGCAGCCAAGAAAGGCGGAGCTCCTACAATGAGCAGTTCTTC. This sequence encodes CASSQERRSSYNEQFF.